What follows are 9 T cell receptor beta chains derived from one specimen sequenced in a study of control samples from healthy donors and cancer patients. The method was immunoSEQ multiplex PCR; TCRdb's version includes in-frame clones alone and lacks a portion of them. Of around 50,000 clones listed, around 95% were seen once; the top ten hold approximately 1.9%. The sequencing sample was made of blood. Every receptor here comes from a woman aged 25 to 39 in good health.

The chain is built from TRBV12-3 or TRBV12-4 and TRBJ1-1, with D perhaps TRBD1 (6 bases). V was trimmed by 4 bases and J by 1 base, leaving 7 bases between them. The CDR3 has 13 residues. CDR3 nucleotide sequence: TGTGCCAGCAGTTCGACAGGGAACACTGAAGCTTTCTTT. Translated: CASSSTGNTEAFF.

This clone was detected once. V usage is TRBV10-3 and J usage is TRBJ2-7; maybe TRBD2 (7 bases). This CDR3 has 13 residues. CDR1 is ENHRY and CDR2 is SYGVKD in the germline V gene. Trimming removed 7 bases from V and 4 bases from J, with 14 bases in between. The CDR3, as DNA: TGTGCCATCAATCACAGGGAGGGGTACGAGCAGTACTTC. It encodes CAINHREGYEQYF.

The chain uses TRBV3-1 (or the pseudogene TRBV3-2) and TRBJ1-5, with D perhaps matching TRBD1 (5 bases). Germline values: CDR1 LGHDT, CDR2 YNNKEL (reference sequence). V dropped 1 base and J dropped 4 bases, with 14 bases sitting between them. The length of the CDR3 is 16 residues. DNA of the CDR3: TGTGCCAGCAGCCAAGCGGGGACGGGGGGGAATCAGCCCCAGCATTTT. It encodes CASSQAGTGGNQPQHF.

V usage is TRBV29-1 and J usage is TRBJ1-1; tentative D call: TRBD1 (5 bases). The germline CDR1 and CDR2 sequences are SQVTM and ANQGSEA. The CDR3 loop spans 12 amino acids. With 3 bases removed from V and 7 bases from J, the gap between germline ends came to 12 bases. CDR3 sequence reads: CSVDEGSSEAFF. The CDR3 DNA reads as TGCAGCGTTGATGAGGGGTCGAGTGAAGCTTTCTTT.

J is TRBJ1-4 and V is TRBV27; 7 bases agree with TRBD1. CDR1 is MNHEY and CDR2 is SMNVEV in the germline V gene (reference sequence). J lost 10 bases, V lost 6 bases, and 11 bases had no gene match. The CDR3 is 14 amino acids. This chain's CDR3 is CASRRQGLTGKLFF. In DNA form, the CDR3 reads TGTGCCAGCAGACGACAGGGCCTTACTGGAAAACTGTTTTTT.

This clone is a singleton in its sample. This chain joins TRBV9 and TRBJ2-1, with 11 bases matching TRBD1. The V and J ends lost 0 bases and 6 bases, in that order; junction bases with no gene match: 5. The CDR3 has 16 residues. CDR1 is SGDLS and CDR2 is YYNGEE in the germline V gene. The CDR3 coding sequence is TGTGCCAGCAGCGTAGTTGGGACAGGGGGTCTCAATGAGCAGTTCTTC. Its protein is CASSVVGTGGLNEQFF.

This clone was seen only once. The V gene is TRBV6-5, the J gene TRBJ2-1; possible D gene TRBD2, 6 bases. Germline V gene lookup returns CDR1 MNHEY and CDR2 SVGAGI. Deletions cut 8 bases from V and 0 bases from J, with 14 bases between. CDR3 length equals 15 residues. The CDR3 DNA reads TGTGCCAGCCGGGGGAAGTCGAGCTCCTACAATGAGCAGTTCTTC. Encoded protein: CASRGKSSSYNEQFF.

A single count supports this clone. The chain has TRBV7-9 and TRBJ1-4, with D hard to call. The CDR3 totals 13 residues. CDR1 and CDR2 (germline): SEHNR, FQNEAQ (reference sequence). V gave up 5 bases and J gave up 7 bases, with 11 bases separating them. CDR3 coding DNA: TGTGCCAGCAGCACAAACTGGTTTGAAAAACTGTTTTTT. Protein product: CASSTNWFEKLFF.

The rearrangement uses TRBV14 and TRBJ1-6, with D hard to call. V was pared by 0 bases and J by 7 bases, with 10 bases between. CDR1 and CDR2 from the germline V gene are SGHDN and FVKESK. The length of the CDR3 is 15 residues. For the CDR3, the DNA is TGTGCCAGCAGCCAAGAGGTTGCCAGGAATTCACCCCTCCACTTT. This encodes CASSQEVARNSPLHF.